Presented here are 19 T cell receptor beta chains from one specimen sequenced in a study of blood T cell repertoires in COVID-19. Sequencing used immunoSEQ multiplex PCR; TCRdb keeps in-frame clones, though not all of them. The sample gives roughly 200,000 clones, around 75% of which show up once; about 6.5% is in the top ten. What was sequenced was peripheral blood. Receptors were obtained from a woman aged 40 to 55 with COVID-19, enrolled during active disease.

The CDR3 sequence: CASSRNSQYADTQYF. For the CDR3, the DNA is TGCGCCAGCAGTCGCAACTCTCAATATGCAGATACGCAGTATTTT. V usage is TRBV5-1 and J usage is TRBJ2-3; D remains unclear. Per germline, CDR1 SGHRS and CDR2 YFSETQ. V lost 5 bases and J lost 4, with 17 bases in between. This CDR3 has 15 amino acids. The full variable domain, in which reference TRBV5-1 and TRBJ2-3 provide the parts outside the CDR3, is KAGVTQTPRYLIKTRGQQVTLSCSPISGHRSVSWYQQTPGQGLQFLFEYFSETQRNKGNFPGRFSGRQFSNSRSEMNVSTLELGDSALYLCASSRNSQYADTQYFGPGTRLTVL.

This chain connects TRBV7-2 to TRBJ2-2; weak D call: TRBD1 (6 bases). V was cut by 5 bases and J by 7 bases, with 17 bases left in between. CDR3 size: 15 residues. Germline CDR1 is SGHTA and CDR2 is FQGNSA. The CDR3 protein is CASSQKRGSDGELFF. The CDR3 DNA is TGTGCCAGCAGCCAAAAAAGGGGGTCCGACGGGGAGCTGTTTTTT.

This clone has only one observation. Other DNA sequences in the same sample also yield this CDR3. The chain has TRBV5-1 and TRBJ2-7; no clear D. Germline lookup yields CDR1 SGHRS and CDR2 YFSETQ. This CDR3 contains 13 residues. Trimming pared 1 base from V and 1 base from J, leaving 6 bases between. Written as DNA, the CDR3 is TGCGCCAGCAGCTTGACCGGGTCCTACGAGCAGTACTTC. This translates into CASSLTGSYEQYF.

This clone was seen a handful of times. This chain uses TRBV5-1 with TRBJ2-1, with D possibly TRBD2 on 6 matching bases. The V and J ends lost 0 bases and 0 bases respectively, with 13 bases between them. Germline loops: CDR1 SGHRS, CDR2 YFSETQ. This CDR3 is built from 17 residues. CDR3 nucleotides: TGCGCCAGCAGCTTGGTGGCCATCGGGAGCTCCTACAATGAGCAGTTCTTC. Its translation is CASSLVAIGSSYNEQFF. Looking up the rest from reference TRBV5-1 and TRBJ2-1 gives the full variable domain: KAGVTQTPRYLIKTRGQQVTLSCSPISGHRSVSWYQQTPGQGLQFLFEYFSETQRNKGNFPGRFSGRQFSNSRSEMNVSTLELGDSALYLCASSLVAIGSSYNEQFFGPGTRLTVL.

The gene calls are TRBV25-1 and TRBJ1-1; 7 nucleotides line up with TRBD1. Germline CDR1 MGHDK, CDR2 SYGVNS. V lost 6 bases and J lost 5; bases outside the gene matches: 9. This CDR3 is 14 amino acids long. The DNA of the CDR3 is TGTGCCAGCAGCCATAGGACAGGAACTACTGAAGCTTTCTTT. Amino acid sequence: CASSHRTGTTEAFF.

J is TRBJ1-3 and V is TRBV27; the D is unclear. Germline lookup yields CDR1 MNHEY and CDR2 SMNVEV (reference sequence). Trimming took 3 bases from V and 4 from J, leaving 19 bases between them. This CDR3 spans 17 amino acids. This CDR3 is CASSLSARALLGNTIYF. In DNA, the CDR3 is TGTGCCAGCAGTTTGTCTGCCCGCGCGCTTTTAGGAAACACCATATATTTT.

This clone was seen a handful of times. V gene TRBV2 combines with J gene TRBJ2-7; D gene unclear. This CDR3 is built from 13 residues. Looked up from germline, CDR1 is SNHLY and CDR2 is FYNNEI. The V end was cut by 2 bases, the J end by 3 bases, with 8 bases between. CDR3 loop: CASSESLFYEQYF. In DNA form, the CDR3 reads TGTGCCAGCAGTGAATCACTTTTCTACGAGCAGTACTTC.

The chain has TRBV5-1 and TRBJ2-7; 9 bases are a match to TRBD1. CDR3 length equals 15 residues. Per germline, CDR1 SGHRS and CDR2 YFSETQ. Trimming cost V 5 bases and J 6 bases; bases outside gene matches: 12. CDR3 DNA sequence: TGCGCCAGCAGTTCTGAGCCCGGGACAGGGTTCGAGCAGTACTTC. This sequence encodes CASSSEPGTGFEQYF.

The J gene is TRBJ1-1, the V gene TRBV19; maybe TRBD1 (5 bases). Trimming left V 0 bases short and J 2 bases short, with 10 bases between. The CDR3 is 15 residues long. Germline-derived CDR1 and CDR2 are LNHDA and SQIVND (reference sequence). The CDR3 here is CASSIEVRANTEAFF. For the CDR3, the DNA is TGTGCCAGTAGTATAGAGGTCAGGGCCAACACTGAAGCTTTCTTT.

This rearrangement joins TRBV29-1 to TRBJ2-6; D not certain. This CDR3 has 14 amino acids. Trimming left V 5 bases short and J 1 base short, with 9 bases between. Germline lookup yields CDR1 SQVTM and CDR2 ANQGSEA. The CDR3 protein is CSVLSESGANVLTF. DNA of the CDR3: TGCAGCGTTTTATCAGAATCTGGGGCCAACGTCCTGACTTTC.

CDR3 protein: CASSTNSFISTGEKLFF. As DNA, the CDR3 is TGTGCCAGCAGCACCAACTCCTTCATTTCGACGGGTGAAAAACTGTTTTTT. The chain is built from TRBV28 and TRBJ1-4; no reliable D call. CDR1 and CDR2 from the germline V gene are MDHEN and SYDVKM. The CDR3 runs 17 residues. Trimming stripped 6 bases from V and 7 bases from J, with 24 bases between.

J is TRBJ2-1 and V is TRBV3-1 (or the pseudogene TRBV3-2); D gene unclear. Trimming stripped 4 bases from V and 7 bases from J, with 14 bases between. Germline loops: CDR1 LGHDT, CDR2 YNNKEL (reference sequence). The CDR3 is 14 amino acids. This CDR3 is CASSRNARRNEQFF. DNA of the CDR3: TGTGCCAGCAGCCGCAATGCTCGCAGGAATGAGCAGTTCTTC.

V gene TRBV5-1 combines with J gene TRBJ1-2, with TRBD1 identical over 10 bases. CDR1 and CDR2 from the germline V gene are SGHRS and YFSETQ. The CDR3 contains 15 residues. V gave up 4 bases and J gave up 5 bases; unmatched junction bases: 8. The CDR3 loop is CASSGDWTGGYGYTF. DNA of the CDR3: TGCGCCAGCAGCGGAGACTGGACAGGGGGATATGGCTACACCTTC.

This CDR3 is CASSVGTVVYGGYTF. The CDR3 DNA reads as TGTGCCAGCAGCGTAGGGACTGTAGTTTATGGTGGCTACACCTTC. The V gene is TRBV9, the J gene TRBJ1-2; no clear D. The CDR3 runs to 15 residues. The germline gives CDR1 SGDLS, CDR2 YYNGEE. V shed 0 bases and J shed 7 bases, with 16 bases lying between them. Drawing the rest from reference TRBV9 and TRBJ1-2, the complete variable domain is DSGVTQTPKHLITATGQRVTLRCSPRSGDLSVYWYQQSLDQGLQFLIQYYNGEERAKGNILERFSAQQFPDLHSELNLSSLELGDSALYFCASSVGTVVYGGYTFGSGTRLTVV.

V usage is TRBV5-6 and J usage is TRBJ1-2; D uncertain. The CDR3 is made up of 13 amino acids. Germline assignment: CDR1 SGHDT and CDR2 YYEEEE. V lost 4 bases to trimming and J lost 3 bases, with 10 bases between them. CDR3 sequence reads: CASSLPEDYGYTF. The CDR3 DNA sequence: TGTGCCAGCAGCCTTCCCGAGGACTATGGCTACACCTTC.

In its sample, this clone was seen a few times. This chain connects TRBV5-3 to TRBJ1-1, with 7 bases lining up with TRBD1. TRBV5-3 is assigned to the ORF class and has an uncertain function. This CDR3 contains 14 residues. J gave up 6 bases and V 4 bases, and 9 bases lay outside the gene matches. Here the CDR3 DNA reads TGTGCCAGAAGCCGGGACAGCTATCCCCCTGAAGCTTTCTTT. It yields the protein CARSRDSYPPEAFF.

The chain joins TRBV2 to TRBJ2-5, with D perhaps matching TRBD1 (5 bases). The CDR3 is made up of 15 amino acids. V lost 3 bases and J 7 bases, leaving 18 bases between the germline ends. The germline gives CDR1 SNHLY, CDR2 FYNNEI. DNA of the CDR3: TGTGCCAGCAGTGAGAATAGGGGCAGGACCGGGACCCAGTACTTC. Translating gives CASSENRGRTGTQYF.

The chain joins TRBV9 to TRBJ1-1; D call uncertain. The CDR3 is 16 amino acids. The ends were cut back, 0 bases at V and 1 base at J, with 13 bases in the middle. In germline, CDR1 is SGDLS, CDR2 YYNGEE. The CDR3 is CASSVGPTVANTEAFF. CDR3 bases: TGTGCCAGCAGCGTAGGCCCCACGGTAGCGAACACTGAAGCTTTCTTT.

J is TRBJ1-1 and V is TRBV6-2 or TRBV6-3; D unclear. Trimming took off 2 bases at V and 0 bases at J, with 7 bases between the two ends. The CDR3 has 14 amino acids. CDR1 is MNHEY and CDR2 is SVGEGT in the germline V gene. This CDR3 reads CASSYTNMNTEAFF. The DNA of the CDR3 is TGTGCCAGCAGTTACACAAACATGAACACTGAAGCTTTCTTT.